One sample yielded the 20 T cell receptor beta chains listed below, sequenced in a study of T cell repertoires in cytomegalovirus infection. Which antigens these TCRs recognize remains unknown. TCRdb reprocessed the reads with MiXCR, giving one entry per CDR3 protein. The sample comprises about 89,000 distinct CDR3 sequences, around 28% of which are singletons, and more than 70% rests with the top ten. The sequencing here drew on CD8+ T cells from cultured PBMCs, taken from culture after CMV antigen stimulation. The receptor source for this set is a human donor in good health (CMV status not recorded). Some clones in this sample may be carry-over from other donors' samples.

The chain links TRBV20-1 to TRBJ2-1, with unresolved D. This CDR3 has 13 amino acids. Germline V CDR1 and CDR2: DFQATT, SNEGSKA (reference sequence). Trimming pared 4 bases from V and 3 bases from J, leaving 10 bases between. DNA of the CDR3: TGCAGTGCTACCCTGCCCCTCTACAATGAGCAGTTCTTC. Encoded protein: CSATLPLYNEQFF.

This clonotype came up many times. The chain employs TRBV3-1 and TRBJ2-1, with a weak D call TRBD1 (6 bases). V was pared by 3 bases and J by 7 bases, with 19 bases between. Germline CDR1 reads LGHDT; CDR2 reads YNNKEL (reference sequence). This CDR3 spans 16 amino acids. The CDR3 sequence: CASSHDTGRQANEQFF. CDR3 DNA: TGTGCCAGCAGCCACGATACAGGGAGACAAGCGAATGAGCAGTTCTTC.

This clonotype was recorded a few times. The rearrangement joins TRBV6-2 or TRBV6-3 to TRBJ2-7; 7 positions match TRBD1. The CDR3 extends over 13 amino acids. V was clipped by 6 bases and J by 5 bases; unmatched bases: 7. From germline, CDR1 is MNHEY and CDR2 SVGEGT. DNA of the CDR3: TGTGCCAGCAGCCTGACAGGGATTAACGAGCAGTACTTC. It specifies CASSLTGINEQYF.

This clonotype was seen at least ten times. CDR3: CASTEGALGEQFF. CDR3 nucleotides: TGTGCCAGCACCGAGGGAGCGCTGGGTGAGCAGTTCTTC. The chain uses TRBV7-6 and TRBJ2-1, with D maybe TRBD2 (5 bases). Germline CDR1 and CDR2: SGHVS and FNYEAQ. V was trimmed by 7 bases and J by 9 bases, leaving 16 bases between them. This CDR3 contains 13 residues.

This clonotype was detected a few times. V is TRBV7-2 and J is TRBJ1-2; D is ambiguous. CDR3 size: 14 residues. CDR1 and CDR2 from the germline V gene are SGHTA and FQGNSA. V dropped 5 bases and J dropped 4 bases, with 14 bases sitting between them. The CDR3, as DNA: TGTGCCAGCAGCGCCGTCCCGGGCGGCTATGGCTACACCTTC. As protein: CASSAVPGGYGYTF.

This clonotype was found a few times. The chain carries TRBV6-1 and TRBJ2-7; D call uncertain. Trimming cost V 3 bases and J 2 bases, with 11 bases left between them. Germline V gene data show CDR1 as MNHNS and CDR2 as SASEGT. The CDR3 has 14 amino acids. The CDR3, as DNA: TGTGCCAGCAGTGATCGCCGATCTACCTACGAGCAGTACTTC. Translated: CASSDRRSTYEQYF.

There are a few counts of this clonotype. The V gene is TRBV20-1, the J gene TRBJ2-5; 7 bases map to TRBD2. CDR3 size: 14 residues. Losses at the gene ends were 0 bases for V and 4 bases for J; bases not matched to a gene: 5. Germline CDR1 DFQATT, CDR2 SNEGSKA (reference sequence). CDR3 nucleotide sequence: TGCAGTGCTAGAGACGGGGAGGGTCGAGAGACCCAGTACTTC. Its translation is CSARDGEGRETQYF.

The chain is built from TRBV2 and TRBJ1-1; D not resolved. V lost 9 bases and J lost 0, with 8 bases in between. The length of the CDR3 is 12 residues. From germline, CDR1 is SNHLY and CDR2 FYNNEI. CDR3 sequence reads: CASTPMNTEAFF. The DNA for the CDR3 is TGTGCCAGTACGCCAATGAACACTGAAGCTTTCTTT.

This clonotype was counted a few times. One end of the junction does not line up with germline, which may come from a read error. This chain links TRBV27 with TRBJ1-1; TRBD1 is a possible D gene (5 bases). Germline CDR1 is MNHEY and CDR2 is SMNVEV (reference sequence). CDR3 length equals 14 residues. The CDR3 sequence is CASSWGNMNTEAFF. CDR3 nucleotide sequence: TGTGCTAGCAGTTGGGGGAATATGAACACTGAAGCTTTCTTT.

This clonotype was seen more than once but under ten times. Written as DNA, the CDR3 is TGTGCCACCAGTGATTATAGGTCTCTCACCGGGGAGCTGTTTTTT. This sequence encodes CATSDYRSLTGELFF. This rearrangement joins TRBV24-1 to TRBJ2-2, with D unclear. Germline V gives CDR1 KGHDR, CDR2 SFDVKD. This CDR3 contains 15 residues. V dropped 2 bases and J dropped 4 bases, with 10 bases sitting between them.

This clonotype has a handful of counts. The chain carries TRBV4-1 and TRBJ2-7, with D perhaps TRBD1 (7 bases). Germline CDR1 reads MGHRA; CDR2 reads YSYEKL. The CDR3 totals 16 residues. The ends were cut back, 5 bases at V and 3 bases at J, with 20 bases in the middle. The CDR3 is CASSSHFLRGDYEQYF. The CDR3 DNA sequence: TGCGCCAGCAGCTCACACTTCCTCAGGGGGGACTACGAGCAGTACTTC.

The rearrangement joins TRBV7-9 to TRBJ1-1, with a weak D call TRBD1 (6 bases). The length of the CDR3 is 14 residues. The germline CDR1 and CDR2 sequences are SEHNR and FQNEAQ (reference sequence). Between the trimmed V and J ends, which lost 4 bases and 0 bases, there was a span of 9 bases. In DNA form, the CDR3 reads TGTGCCAGCAGCTCGGACAGAATGAACACTGAAGCTTTCTTT. Protein product: CASSSDRMNTEAFF.

As concerns this clonotype: The DNA is left out, because the CDR3 cannot be placed on it with certainty; the CDR3 is given as TCRdb lists it. V and J are TRBV12-3 or TRBV12-4 and TRBJ1-1; TRBD1, the table's D call, lacks a check against the DNA. Termini included, the CDR3 measures 15 amino acids. The CDR3 is CASSSSTPWGTEAFF.

The sample holds many counts of this clonotype. The chain recombines TRBV7-2 with TRBJ2-7; TRBD1 might be the D (5 bases). Germline CDR1 SGHTA, CDR2 FQGNSA. V lost 1 base and J 4 bases, leaving 8 bases between the germline ends. CDR3 length: 13 residues. For the CDR3, the DNA is TGTGCCAGCAGCTTAGTTGGGGCGTACGAGCAGTACTTC. Translating gives CASSLVGAYEQYF.

This clonotype was seen repeatedly, ten times or more. The chain joins TRBV7-8 to TRBJ2-1; the D gene could be TRBD1 or TRBD2 (5 bases each). CDR1 and CDR2 (germline): SGHVS, FQNEAQ. With 7 bases removed from V and 4 bases from J, the gap between germline ends came to 26 bases. The CDR3 sequence is 18 residues long. As DNA, the CDR3 is TGTGCCAGCACTATAAAAGGGGCCGCTCGGGATAAATACAATGAGCAGTTCTTC. Its protein product is CASTIKGAARDKYNEQFF.

The chain uses TRBV3-1 and TRBJ2-1; perhaps D is TRBD1 or TRBD2 (6 bases each). CDR1 and CDR2 from the germline V gene are LGHDT and YNNKEL (reference sequence). Trimming shortened V by 0 bases and J by 3 bases, and 12 bases separated the two germline ends. The CDR3 has 16 amino acids. The chain's CDR3 is CASSQEGRGLYNEQFF. In DNA, the CDR3 is TGTGCCAGCAGCCAAGAAGGACGGGGGCTCTACAATGAGCAGTTCTTC.

The chain joins TRBV5-4 to TRBJ1-2; D is possibly TRBD1 (5 bases). The CDR3 extends over 16 amino acids. V dropped 0 bases and J dropped 4 bases, with 16 bases sitting between them. Germline V gene data show CDR1 as SGHNT and CDR2 as YYREEE (reference sequence). CDR3 residues: CASSLALTGPRYGYTF. The CDR3 bases are TGTGCCAGCAGCTTGGCACTAACGGGACCGCGCTATGGCTACACCTTC.

In nucleotides, the CDR3 is TGTGCCAGCAGCCAGACAGGGGGCGATGAAGCTTTCTTT. This codes for CASSQTGGDEAFF. V and J are TRBV2 and TRBJ1-1; 10 bases are shared with TRBD1. The CDR3 extends over 13 amino acids. In germline, CDR1 is SNHLY, CDR2 FYNNEI. J lost 7 bases, V lost 6 bases, and 5 bases had no gene match.

The chain uses TRBV20-1 and TRBJ2-7; the D gene is possibly TRBD2 (6 bases). The CDR3 consists of 13 residues. The germline V and J ends were trimmed by 6 bases and 2 bases, with 14 bases remaining between them. Germline lookup yields CDR1 DFQATT and CDR2 SNEGSKA (reference sequence). This chain's CDR3 is CSALRLVPYEQYF. The CDR3 DNA follows: TGCAGTGCACTCAGACTAGTTCCCTACGAGCAGTACTTC.

This chain joins TRBV6-6 and TRBJ2-1; D is perhaps TRBD1 or TRBD2 (5 bases each). The germline V gene encodes CDR1 MNHNY and CDR2 SVGAGI (reference sequence). The CDR3 extends over 13 amino acids. Trimming took 10 bases from V and 10 from J, leaving 20 bases between them. The CDR3, as DNA: TGTGCCACCCCGGGACCCACTAGGAGGGAGCAGTTCTTC. Protein: CATPGPTRREQFF.